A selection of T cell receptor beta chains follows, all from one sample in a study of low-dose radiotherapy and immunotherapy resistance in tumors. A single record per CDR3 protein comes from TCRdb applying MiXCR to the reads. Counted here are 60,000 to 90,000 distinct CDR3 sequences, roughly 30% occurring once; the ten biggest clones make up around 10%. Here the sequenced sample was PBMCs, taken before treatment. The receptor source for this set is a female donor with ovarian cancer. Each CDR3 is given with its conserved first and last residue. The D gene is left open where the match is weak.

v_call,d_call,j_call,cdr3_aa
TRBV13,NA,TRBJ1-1,CASSRNTEAFF
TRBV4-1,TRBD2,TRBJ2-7,CASSPGLAGGYEQYF
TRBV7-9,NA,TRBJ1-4,CASSLVANEKLFF
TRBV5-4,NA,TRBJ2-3,CASSLVFGTDTQYF
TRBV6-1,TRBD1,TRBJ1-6,CPSGQGNSPPHF
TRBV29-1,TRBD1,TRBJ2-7,CSVAQGASYEQYF
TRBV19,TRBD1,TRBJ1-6,CASEVGQGGNSPLHF
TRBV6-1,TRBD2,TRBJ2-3,CASSGKAGRSDTQYF
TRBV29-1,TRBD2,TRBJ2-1,CSVASTSGGTSYNEQFF
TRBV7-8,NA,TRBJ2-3,CASSRRRAVGADTQYF
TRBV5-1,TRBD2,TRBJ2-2,CASSYGLAGSTGELFF
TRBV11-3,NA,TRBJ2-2,CASSFEFSGTGELFFF
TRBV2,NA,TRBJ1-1,CASSLSLGVLAFF
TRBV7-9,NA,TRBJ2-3,CASSPPRLGTDTQYF
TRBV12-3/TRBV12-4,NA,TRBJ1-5,CASSYRQIQPQHF
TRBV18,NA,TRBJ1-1,CASSLIEGDTEAFF
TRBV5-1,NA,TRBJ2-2,CTSSECRGAWNTGELFF
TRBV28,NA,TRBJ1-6,CASSRGGRSGSPLHF
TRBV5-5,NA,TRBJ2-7,CASSLVGDSTYEQYF
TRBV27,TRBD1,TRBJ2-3,CASRVRGQGLRTDTQYF
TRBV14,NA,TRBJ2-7,CASSQAHGGREQYF
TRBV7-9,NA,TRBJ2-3,CASAGDTQYF